This T cell receptor beta chain was sequenced for a study of healthy donors' naive CD4 and CD8 T cells. Whole-study context: Donors spanned ages 20-25, 40-50 and 60-70 years, half female. Study-wide results and limits: About 13% of CD4/CD8 propensity variance appeared explained by V, J and CDR3 charge. Bias from naive T cell homeostatic proliferation was not addressed.

The CDR3 extends over 14 amino acids. V was shortened by 4 bases and J by 8 bases, with 20 bases between the two germline ends. CDR1 SQVTM and CDR2 ANQGSEA come from the germline V gene. Starting from around 500 ng of total RNA, TCR libraries were made with linear amplification. The authors' processing: Sequencing covered 70,000 to 95,000 rearranged alpha-chain transcripts across 4 to 6 healthy donors. TCRdb recomputed calls from the reads with MiXCR, one row per CDR3 protein. In this record, the V and J calls reflect TCRdb's handling and not the investigators' own analysis. The repertoire holds about 180,000 distinct CDR3 sequences, with around 80% as singletons. Worth noting for this clonotype: The target antigen is unknown.

The chain combines TRBV29-1 with TRBJ1-2; tentative D call: TRBD1 (6 bases). The sample taken for sequencing was naive CD4+ and CD8+ T cells sorted from blood, pooled from several donors. This clonotype was obtained from a pool of human donors in good health; the sample pools cells from several healthy donors. The CDR3 bases are TGCAGCGTTGCGAGACCTAGGGCAGGGGAAGGCTACACCTTC. It encodes CSVARPRAGEGYTF.